This TCR beta chain was sequenced during a study of glioma-infiltrating T cells. General study points: Non-neoplastic patients had below-expected tissue-blood divergence, while all gliomas exceeded expectation. Only very few CDR3 sequences appeared in both tissue and blood.

TCR alpha and beta CDR3 regions were amplified from RNA using iRepertoire nested multiplex PCR. Input was 100-400 ng of tissue mRNA or PBMC total RNA. MiXCR, applied by TCRdb to the multiplex PCR reads, yields one record per CDR3 protein. The sample holds tens of thousands of distinct CDR3 sequences; 35% to 45% are singletons and the top ten take roughly two fifths. As concerns this clonotype: Antigen unknown.

The TCR was taken from a human donor with low-grade glioma or glioblastoma, undergoing nonglioma brain surgery, or in good health (not recorded which). The material sequenced was glioma tissue, nonneoplastic brain tissue, or PBMCs (not recorded which).

CDR3 sequence (DNA): TGTGTTAGCAGTTTAGTCAGGGGAGCTCCCCAGCCCCAGCATTTT. This codes for CVSSLVRGAPQPQHF. The chain is built from TRBV28 and TRBJ1-5, with a weak D call TRBD1 (6 bases). CDR3 length: 15 residues. The germline V gene has CDR1 MDHEN and CDR2 SYDVKM.